These T cell receptor beta chains were read from a single sample in a study of control samples from healthy donors and cancer patients. TCRdb's table, derived via immunoSEQ multiplex PCR, lists solely in-frame clones and lacks some. The data contain approximately 76,000 clones, around 84% of them seen just once; the ten biggest clones take up more than 9%. Sequenced: PBMCs. Source of these receptors: a man in his fifties or sixties with head and neck cancer. Both conserved end residues are part of each CDR3. A D gene is named only where the DNA matches it firmly. Expanded clones are given a class, and other clones once, few, many or no size at all.

V	D	J	size	DNA	CDR3
TRBV7-9	TRBD2	TRBJ2-1	.	TGTGCCAGCAGCTTAGCCCTGACTAGCGGGGGACACAATGAGCAGTTCTTC	CASSLALTSGGHNEQFF
TRBV27	.	TRBJ1-4	.	TGTGCCAGCAGTTATCAGCGCGGGACTCTACTGTTTTTT	CASSYQRGTLLFF
TRBV6-6	TRBD1	TRBJ1-2	once	TGTGCCAGCAGGCCGGGACAGGGAGGCTATGGCTACACCTTC	CASRPGQGGYGYTF
TRBV19	.	TRBJ1-1	.	TGTGCCAGTACGCTAGGTAGAGGCACTGAAGCTTTCTTT	CASTLGRGTEAFF
TRBV10-1	.	TRBJ2-2	.	TGCGCCAGCAGTTGGGCAGGTCGCACCGGGGAGCTGTTTTTT	CASSWAGRTGELFF
TRBV30	.	TRBJ1-5	.	TGTGCCTGGAGTGTAGGTTCCCCTCTTAATCAGCCCCAGCATTTT	CAWSVGSPLNQPQHF
TRBV3-1/TRBV3-2	.	TRBJ1-1	.	TGTGCCAGCAGCCAAGACCGACCGAACACTGAAGCTTTCTTT	CASSQDRPNTEAFF
TRBV7-5	.	TRBJ1-5	.	TGTGTCAGAAGCCACTTAGGGCCCCAGCATTTT	CVRSHLGPQHF
TRBV10-2	.	TRBJ2-5	.	TGCGCCAGCAGTGTCACCCAAGAGACCCAGTACTTC	CASSVTQETQYF
TRBV5-1	TRBD1	TRBJ1-6	few	TGCGCCAGCAGCCGGACAGGGGACAATTCACCCCTCCACTTT	CASSRTGDNSPLHF
TRBV7-6	.	TRBJ2-1	.	TGTGCCAGCAGCTTAGCTAGCGGAGTCTACAATGAGCAGTTCTTC	CASSLASGVYNEQFF
TRBV7-2	TRBD2	TRBJ2-2	.	TGTGCCAGCAGCCTTAGCGGGAGTCGCACCGGGGAGCTGTTTTTT	CASSLSGSRTGELFF
TRBV7-9	.	TRBJ2-2	.	TGTGCCAGCAGCTTATATTCGGGAGCGAACACCGGGGAGCTGTTTTTT	CASSLYSGANTGELFF
TRBV6-5	.	TRBJ2-7	.	TGTGCCAGCAGCCCGAGGCTAGCCGCTGTCTACGAGCAGTACTTC	CASSPRLAAVYEQYF
TRBV3-1/TRBV3-2	TRBD2	TRBJ2-5	.	TGTGCCAGCAGCCAAGATTACCCCACTACTAGCGGGAGGTCGGGGGAGACCCAGTACTTC	CASSQDYPTTSGRSGETQYF
TRBV28	.	TRBJ1-2	.	TGTGCCAGCAGCGGTCCTTTGAGGGGCTACACCTTC	CASSGPLRGYTF
TRBV6-1	TRBD1	TRBJ1-3	.	TGTGCCAGCAGTGAAGGGACAGGAACCAGAAACACCATATATTTT	CASSEGTGTRNTIYF
TRBV6-5	TRBD2	TRBJ2-1	.	TGTGCCAGCAAGGCGACTAGCGGGAGTAATGAGCAGTTCTTC	CASKATSGSNEQFF
TRBV4-2	.	TRBJ2-1	.	TGTGCCAGCAGCCAAGGTACCTTCACTAGGAGCTCCTACAATGAGCAGTTCTTC	CASSQGTFTRSSYNEQFF
TRBV28	TRBD1	TRBJ1-6	.	TGTGCCAGCAGAACCGCACAGGGGTGGAATTCACCCCTCCACTTT	CASRTAQGWNSPLHF
TRBV19	TRBD1	TRBJ2-7	few	TGTGCCAGTAGTAAAGGTATCCGGGACAGGCCCTACGAGCAGTACTTC	CASSKGIRDRPYEQYF
TRBV5-6	.	TRBJ2-3	.	TGTGCCAGCAGCTTGTCGGGTAGTGCCCCAGATACGCAGTATTTT	CASSLSGSAPDTQYF
TRBV10-1	TRBD1	TRBJ2-7	once	TGCGCCACGCGGACAGGGGCCTCCTACGAGCAGTACTTC	CATRTGASYEQYF
TRBV11-2	TRBD2	TRBJ2-3	.	TGTGCCAGCAGCCCCTGGACTAGCGGCACAGATACGCAGTATTTT	CASSPWTSGTDTQYF
TRBV18	.	TRBJ1-2	.	TGTGCCAGCTCAGAAGGTGGTAACTATGGCTACACCTTC	CASSEGGNYGYTF
TRBV5-4	.	TRBJ1-2	.	TGTGCCAGCAGCCCCGGGGGGACTGCGAACGTCTATGGCTACACCTTC	CASSPGGTANVYGYTF
TRBV28	.	TRBJ1-2	.	TGTGCCAGCATCTCGAACTATGGCTACACCTTC	CASISNYGYTF
TRBV11-2	.	TRBJ1-6	.	TGTGCCAGCAGCCCAAATGTGGGGCAATCACCCCTCCACTTT	CASSPNVGQSPLHF
TRBV7-8	TRBD2	TRBJ2-1	.	TGTGCCAGCAGCCTCGTGCGGTCTAGCGGGAGGAATGAGCAGTTCTTC	CASSLVRSSGRNEQFF
TRBV19	TRBD1	TRBJ1-2	once	TGTGCCAGTAGTCCAGGCGGGACAGCCCTGGGCTATGGCTACACCTTC	CASSPGGTALGYGYTF
TRBV27	TRBD2	TRBJ2-1	.	TGTGCCAGCAGTTCCCTACTAGCGGGAGCTTCTAGTGAGCAGTTCTTC	CASSSLLAGASSEQFF
TRBV19	.	TRBJ2-2	.	TGTGCCAGTAGTATAGGGATATACACCGGGGAGCTGTTTTTT	CASSIGIYTGELFF